The clone carrying this T cell receptor beta chain was seen a handful of times. Its antigen is undetermined. Time point here: pre-treatment sample, taken before nivolumab and TIL therapy. Pleural nodules or supraclavicular lymph nodes made up most of the excised metastases sampled. This was the immunoSEQ v3 assay. The repertoire was sequenced with immunoSEQ multiplex PCR; TCRdb's copy has only in-frame clones and lacks some. The table has 45,000 to 60,000 clones, around 64% seen once. These data are taken from a study of TIL therapy for anti-PD-1-resistant metastatic lung cancer. Study context: Median patient age was about 55, ranging about 38-80 years. Median tumor mutation burden was more than 1.4 mutations per megabase.

The V gene lost 5 bases and the J gene lost 6 bases, with 13 bases spanning the gap. Per the germline V gene, CDR1 is MNHEY and CDR2 is SMNVEV (reference sequence). This CDR3 is built from 14 residues. Findings and caveats of the study: Many TIL product clones were absent from baseline tumor, suggesting clonal contraction. Compared with baseline intratumoral T cells, expanded TIL cultures were more clonal and less diverse (roughly 6.5% vs 31%).

The sequencing used tumor tissue, collected at baseline. The sequence came from a person aged 25 to 85 with non-small cell lung cancer. The chain recombines TRBV27 with TRBJ1-4, with D possibly matching TRBD1 (5 bases). In DNA form, the CDR3 reads TGTGCCAGCAGTACTTTGGGGGTGGATGAAAAACTGTTTTTT. Translating it yields CASSTLGVDEKLFF.